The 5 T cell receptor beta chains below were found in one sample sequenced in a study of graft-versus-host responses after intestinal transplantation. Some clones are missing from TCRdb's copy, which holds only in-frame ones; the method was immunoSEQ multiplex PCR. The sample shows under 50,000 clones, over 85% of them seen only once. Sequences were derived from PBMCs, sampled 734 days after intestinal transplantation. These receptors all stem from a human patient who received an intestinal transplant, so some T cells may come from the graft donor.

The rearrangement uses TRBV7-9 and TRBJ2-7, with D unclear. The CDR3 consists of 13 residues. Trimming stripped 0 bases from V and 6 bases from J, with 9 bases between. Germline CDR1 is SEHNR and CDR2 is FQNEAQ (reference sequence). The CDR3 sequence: CASSLAGWGEQYF. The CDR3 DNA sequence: TGTGCCAGCAGCTTAGCAGGATGGGGCGAGCAGTACTTC.

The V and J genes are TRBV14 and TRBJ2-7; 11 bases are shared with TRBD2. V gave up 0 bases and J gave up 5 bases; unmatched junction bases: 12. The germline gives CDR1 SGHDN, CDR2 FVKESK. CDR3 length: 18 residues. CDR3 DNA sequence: TGTGCCAGCAGCCAAGATAACCTAGCGGGAGGAGGCAGACACGAGCAGTACTTC. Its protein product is CASSQDNLAGGGRHEQYF.

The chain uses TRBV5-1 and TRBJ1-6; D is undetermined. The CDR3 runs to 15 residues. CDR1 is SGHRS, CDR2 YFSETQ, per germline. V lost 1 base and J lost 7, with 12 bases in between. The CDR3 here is CASSLTETGNSPLHF. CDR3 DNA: TGCGCCAGCAGCTTGACAGAGACCGGGAATTCACCCCTCCACTTT.

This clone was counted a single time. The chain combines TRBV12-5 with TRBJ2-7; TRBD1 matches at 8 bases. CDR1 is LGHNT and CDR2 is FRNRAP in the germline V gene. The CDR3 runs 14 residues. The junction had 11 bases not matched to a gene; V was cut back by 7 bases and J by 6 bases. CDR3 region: CASAARQGSREQYF. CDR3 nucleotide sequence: TGTGCTAGTGCCGCGCGACAGGGGTCTCGCGAGCAGTACTTC.

CDR3 sequence (DNA): TGTGCCAGCAGTGCTGGCAGGGGGTATCAGCCCCAGCATTTT. Translating gives CASSAGRGYQPQHF. The V gene is TRBV2, the J gene TRBJ1-5; TRBD1 matches 7 bases. Germline V gene lookup returns CDR1 SNHLY and CDR2 FYNNEI. This CDR3 spans 14 amino acids. J was trimmed by 5 bases and V by 4 bases; bases with no gene match: 5. The complete variable domain, with remaining parts taken from reference TRBV2 and TRBJ1-5, reads EPEVTQTPSHQVTQMGQEVILRCVPISNHLYFYWYRQILGQKVEFLVSFYNNEISEKSEIFDDQFSVERPDGSNFTLKIRSTKLEDSAMYFCASSAGRGYQPQHFGDGTRLSIL.